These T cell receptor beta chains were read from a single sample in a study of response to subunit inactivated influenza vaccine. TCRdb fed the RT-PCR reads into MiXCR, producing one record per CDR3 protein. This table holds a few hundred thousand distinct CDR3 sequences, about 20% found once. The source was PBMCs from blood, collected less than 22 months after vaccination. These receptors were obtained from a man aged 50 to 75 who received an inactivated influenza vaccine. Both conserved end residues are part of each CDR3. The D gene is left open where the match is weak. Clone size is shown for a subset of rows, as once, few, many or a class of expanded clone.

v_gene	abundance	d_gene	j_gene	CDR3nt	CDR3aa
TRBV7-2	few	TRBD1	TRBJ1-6	TGTGCCAGCAGCTTAGTTTGGACAGGGGGCGATTCACCCCTCCACTTT	CASSLVWTGGDSPLHF
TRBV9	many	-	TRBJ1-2	TGTGCCAGCAGCAACTCAAACTATGGCTACACCTTC	CASSNSNYGYTF
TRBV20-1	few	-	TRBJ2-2	TGCAGTGCTAGAAGGGGGTCCGGGGAGCTGTTTTTT	CSARRGSGELFF
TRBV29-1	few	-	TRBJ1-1	TGCAGCGTTGAAAATCAAAGGACAGTAAACACTGAAGCTTTCTTT	CSVENQRTVNTEAFF
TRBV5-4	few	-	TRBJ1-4	TGTGCCAGCAGCGTCATGTTTGGGAATGAAAAACTGTTTTTT	CASSVMFGNEKLFF
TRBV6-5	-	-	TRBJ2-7	TGTGCCAGCAGTTACTCTGTAGGGAACAACGCAGTATACGAGCAGTACTTC	CASSYSVGNNAVYEQYF
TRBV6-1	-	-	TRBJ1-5	TGTGCCAGCAGACCTACAGGGAGTCAGCCCCAGCATTTT	CASRPTGSQPQHF
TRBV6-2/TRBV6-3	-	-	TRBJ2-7	TGTGCCAGCAGCGATCGCGGCCTCAGGGATAACTCCTACGAGCAGTACTTC	CASSDRGLRDNSYEQYF
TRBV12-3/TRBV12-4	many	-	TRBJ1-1	TGTGCCAGCAGTTTCCGGGTGAACACTGAAGCTTTCTTT	CASSFRVNTEAFF
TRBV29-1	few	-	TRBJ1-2	TGCAGCGTGGAGGGGGGACGGAGCGGCTACACCTTC	CSVEGGRSGYTF
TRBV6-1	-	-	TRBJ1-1	TGTGCCAGCAGTCAGGGGTGGCACACTGAAGCTTTCTTT	CASSQGWHTEAFF
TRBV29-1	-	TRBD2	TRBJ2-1	TGCAGCGTTGATCTTCTTGGACTAGGTCCCAATGAGCAGTTCTTC	CSVDLLGLGPNEQFF
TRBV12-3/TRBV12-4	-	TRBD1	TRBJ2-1	TGTGCCAGCAGGGCGACAGGGGTTGAGCAGTTCTTC	CASRATGVEQFF
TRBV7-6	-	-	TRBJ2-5	TGTGCCAGCAGCTTAGTTCGACGGGAGACCCAGTACTTC	CASSLVRRETQYF
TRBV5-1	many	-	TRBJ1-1	TGCGCCAGCAGCTTGGCCGGTAGGGGATCTGAAGCTTTCTTT	CASSLAGRGSEAFF
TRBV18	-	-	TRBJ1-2	TGTGCCAGCTCACCAGGGACATCAACCAATGGAGGCTACACCTTC	CASSPGTSTNGGYTF
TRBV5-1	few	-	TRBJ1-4	TGCGCCAGCAGCCAGTCGGGGGTTACGGGTGAAAAACTGTTTTTT	CASSQSGVTGEKLFF
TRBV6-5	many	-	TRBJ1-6	TGTGCCAGCAGTTACTCGGTGACTGGTGACTCCTATAATTCACCCCTCCACTTT	CASSYSVTGDSYNSPLHF
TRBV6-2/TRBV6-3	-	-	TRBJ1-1	TGTGCCAGCAGCCGCCATACGACAGGGAACACTGAAGCTTTCTTT	CASSRHTTGNTEAFF
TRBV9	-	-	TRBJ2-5	TGTGCCAGCAGCCTGGGGACACGTTCCCAAGAGACCCAGTACTTC	CASSLGTRSQETQYF
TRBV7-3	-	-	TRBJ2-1	TGTGCCAGCAGCTCCACCGGGGACTTGAACTCCTACAATGAGCAGTTCTTC	CASSSTGDLNSYNEQFF
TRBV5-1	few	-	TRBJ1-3	TGCGCCAGCAGTCTGACAGGTAGCGGAAACACCATATATTTT	CASSLTGSGNTIYF
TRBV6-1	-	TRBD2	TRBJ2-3	TGTGCCAGCAGGCGAAGTAGCGGGGGCACAGATACGCAGTATTTT	CASRRSSGGTDTQYF
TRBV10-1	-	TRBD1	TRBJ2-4	TGCGCCAGCAGCGGACAGACAGGGTTCCAGTACTTC	CASSGQTGFQYF